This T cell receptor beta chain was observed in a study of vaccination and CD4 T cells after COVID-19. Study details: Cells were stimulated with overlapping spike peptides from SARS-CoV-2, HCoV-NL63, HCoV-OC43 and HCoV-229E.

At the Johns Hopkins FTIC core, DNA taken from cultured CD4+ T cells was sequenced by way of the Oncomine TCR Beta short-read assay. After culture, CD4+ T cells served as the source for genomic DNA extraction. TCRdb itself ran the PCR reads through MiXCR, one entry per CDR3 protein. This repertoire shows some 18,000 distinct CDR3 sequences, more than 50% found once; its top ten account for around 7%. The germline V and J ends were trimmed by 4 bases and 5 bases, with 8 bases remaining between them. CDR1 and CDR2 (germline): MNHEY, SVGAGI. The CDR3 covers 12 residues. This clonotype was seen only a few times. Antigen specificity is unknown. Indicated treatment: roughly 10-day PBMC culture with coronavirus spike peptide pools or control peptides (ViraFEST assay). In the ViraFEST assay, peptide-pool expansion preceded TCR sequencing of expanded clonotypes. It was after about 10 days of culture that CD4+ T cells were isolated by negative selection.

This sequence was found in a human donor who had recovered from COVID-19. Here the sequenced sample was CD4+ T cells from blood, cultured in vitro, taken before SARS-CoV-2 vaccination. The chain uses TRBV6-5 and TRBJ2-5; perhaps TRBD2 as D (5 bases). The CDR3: CASSLAMETQYF. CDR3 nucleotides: TGTGCCAGCAGTTTAGCGATGGAGACCCAGTACTTC.